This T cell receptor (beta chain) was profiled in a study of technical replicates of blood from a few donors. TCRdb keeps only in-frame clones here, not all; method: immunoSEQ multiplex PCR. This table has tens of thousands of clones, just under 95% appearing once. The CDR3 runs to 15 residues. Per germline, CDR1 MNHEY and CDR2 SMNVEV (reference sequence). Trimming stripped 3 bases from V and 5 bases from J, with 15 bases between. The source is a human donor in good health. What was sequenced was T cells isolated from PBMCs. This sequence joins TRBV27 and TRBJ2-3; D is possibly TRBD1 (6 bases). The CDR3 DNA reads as TGTGCCAGCAGTTTGATGGCAGGGGTGAGAGATACGCAGTATTTT. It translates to CASSLMAGVRDTQYF.